This T cell receptor beta chain was sequenced during a study of beta chain features in type 1 diabetes. The CDR3 extends over 19 amino acids. Per germline, CDR1 LGHNA and CDR2 YNFKEQ. After removal of 0 bases from V and 5 bases from J, the junction contained 16 bases not matched to a gene. Sequencing targeted expressed TCRB transcripts, as all isolated RNA had been reverse transcribed. TCRdb's table, derived via immunoSEQ multiplex PCR, lists solely in-frame clones and lacks some. The sample yields roughly 330,000 clones, 8% to 13% seen once. A few counts support this clone. The receptor comes from a woman aged 25 to 39 in good health. The sequenced sample consisted of naive CD4+ T cells from blood. This chain links TRBV4-2 with TRBJ2-5; TRBD2 matches 9 bases. The CDR3 nucleotides read TGTGCCAGCAGCCAAGATGGCCTAGCGGGACGGGACCTCCGGGAGACCCAGTACTTC. This codes for CASSQDGLAGRDLRETQYF.